This T cell receptor beta chain was obtained from a study of blood T cell repertoires in COVID-19. Patients of the Seattle cohort, enrolled during active infection, were followed longitudinally. The length of the CDR3 is 15 residues. Germline values: CDR1 SGHTA, CDR2 FQGNSA. V shed 5 bases and J shed 3 bases, with 16 bases lying between them. This clone was seen only once. Authors' methods: Amplification from reference gene primers served as the basis for estimated nucleated cell counts. Measured with immunoSEQ multiplex PCR; TCRdb has only the in-frame clones, and not every one. That table is the source of V, J and clone size, and D and trimming were worked out from the DNA. The sample has some 68,000 clones; roughly nine tenths are singletons.

Sequenced: peripheral blood. This TCR came from a man in his forties or fifties with COVID-19, enrolled during active disease. The V and J genes are TRBV7-2 and TRBJ2-5, with D perhaps matching TRBD2 (7 bases). CDR3 DNA sequence: TGTGCCAGCAGCCCAATCGGGGGGCCAGAAGAGACCCAGTACTTC. This gives the protein CASSPIGGPEETQYF.